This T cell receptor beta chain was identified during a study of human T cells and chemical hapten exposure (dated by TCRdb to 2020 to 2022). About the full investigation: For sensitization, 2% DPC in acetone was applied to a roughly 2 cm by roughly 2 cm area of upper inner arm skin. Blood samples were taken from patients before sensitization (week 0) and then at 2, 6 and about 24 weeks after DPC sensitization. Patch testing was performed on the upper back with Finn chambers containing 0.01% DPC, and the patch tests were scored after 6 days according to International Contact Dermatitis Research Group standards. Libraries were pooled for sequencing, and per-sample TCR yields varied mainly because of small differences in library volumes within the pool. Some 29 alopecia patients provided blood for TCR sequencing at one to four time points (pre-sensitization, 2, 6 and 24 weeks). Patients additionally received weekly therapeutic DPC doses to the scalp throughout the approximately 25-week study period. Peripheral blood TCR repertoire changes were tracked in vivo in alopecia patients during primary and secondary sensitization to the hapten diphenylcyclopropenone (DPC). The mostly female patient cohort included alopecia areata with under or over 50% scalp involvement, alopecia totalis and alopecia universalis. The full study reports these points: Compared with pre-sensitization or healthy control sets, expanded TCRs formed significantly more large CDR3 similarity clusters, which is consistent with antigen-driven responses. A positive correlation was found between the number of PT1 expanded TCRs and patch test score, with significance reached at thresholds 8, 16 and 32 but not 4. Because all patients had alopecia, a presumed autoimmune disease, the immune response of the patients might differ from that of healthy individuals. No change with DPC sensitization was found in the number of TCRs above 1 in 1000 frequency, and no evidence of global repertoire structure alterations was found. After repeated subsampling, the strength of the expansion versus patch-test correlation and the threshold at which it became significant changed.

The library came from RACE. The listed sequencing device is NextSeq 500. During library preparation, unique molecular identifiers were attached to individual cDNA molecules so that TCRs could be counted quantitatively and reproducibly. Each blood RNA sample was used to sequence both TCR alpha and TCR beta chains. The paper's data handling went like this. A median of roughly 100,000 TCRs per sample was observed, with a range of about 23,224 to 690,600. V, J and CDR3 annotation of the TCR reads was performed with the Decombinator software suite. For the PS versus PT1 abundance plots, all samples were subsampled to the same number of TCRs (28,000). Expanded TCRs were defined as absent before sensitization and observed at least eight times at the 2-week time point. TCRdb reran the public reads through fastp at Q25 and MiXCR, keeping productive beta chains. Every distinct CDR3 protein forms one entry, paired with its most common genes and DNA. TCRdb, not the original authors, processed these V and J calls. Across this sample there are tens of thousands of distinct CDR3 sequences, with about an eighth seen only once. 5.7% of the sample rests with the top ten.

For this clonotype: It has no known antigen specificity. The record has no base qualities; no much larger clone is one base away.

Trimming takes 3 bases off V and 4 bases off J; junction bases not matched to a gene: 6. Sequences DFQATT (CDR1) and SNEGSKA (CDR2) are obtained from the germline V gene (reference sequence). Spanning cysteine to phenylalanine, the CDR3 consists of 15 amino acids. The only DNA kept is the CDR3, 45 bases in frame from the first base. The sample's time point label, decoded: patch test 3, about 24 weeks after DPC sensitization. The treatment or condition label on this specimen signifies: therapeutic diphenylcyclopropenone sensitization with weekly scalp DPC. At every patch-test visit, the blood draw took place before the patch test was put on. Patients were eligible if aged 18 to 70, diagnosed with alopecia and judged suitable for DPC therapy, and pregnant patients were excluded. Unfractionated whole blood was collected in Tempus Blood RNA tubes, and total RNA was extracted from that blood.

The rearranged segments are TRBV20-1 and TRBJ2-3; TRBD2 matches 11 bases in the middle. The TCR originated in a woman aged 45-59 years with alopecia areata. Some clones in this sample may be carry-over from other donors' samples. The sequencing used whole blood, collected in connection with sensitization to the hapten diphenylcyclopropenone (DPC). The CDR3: CSASLGTSGADTQYF. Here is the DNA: TGCAGTGCTAGCCTCGGGACTAGCGGTGCAGATACGCAGTATTTT.